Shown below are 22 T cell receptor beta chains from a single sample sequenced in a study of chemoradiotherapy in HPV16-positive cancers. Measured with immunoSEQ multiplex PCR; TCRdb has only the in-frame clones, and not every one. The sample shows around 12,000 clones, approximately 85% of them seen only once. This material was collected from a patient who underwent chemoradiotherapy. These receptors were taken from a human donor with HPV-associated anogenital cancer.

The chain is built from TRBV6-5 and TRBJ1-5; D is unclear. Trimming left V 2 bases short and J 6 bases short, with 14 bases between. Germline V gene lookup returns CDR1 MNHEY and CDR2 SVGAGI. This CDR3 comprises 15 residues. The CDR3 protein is CASSYRASQPQPQHF. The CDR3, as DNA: TGTGCCAGCAGTTACCGGGCATCTCAGCCTCAGCCCCAGCATTTT.

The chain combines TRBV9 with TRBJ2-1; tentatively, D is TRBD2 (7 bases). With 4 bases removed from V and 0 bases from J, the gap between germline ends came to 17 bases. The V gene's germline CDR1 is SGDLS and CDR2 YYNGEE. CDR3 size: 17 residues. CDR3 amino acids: CASSPRGAGSSYNEQFF. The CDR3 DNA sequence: TGTGCCAGCAGCCCCCGGGGGGCCGGAAGCTCCTACAATGAGCAGTTCTTC. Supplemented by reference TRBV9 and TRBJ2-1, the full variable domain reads DSGVTQTPKHLITATGQRVTLRCSPRSGDLSVYWYQQSLDQGLQFLIQYYNGEERAKGNILERFSAQQFPDLHSELNLSSLELGDSALYFCASSPRGAGSSYNEQFFGPGTRLTVL.

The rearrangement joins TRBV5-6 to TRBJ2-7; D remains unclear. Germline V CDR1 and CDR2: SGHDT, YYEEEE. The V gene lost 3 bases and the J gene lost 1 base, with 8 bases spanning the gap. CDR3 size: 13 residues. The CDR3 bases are TGTGCCAGCAGCTCCAGAGATTCCTACGAGCAGTACTTC. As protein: CASSSRDSYEQYF. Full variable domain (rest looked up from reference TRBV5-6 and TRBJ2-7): DAGVTQSPTHLIKTRGQQVTLRCSPKSGHDTVSWYQQALGQGPQFIFQYYEEEERQRGNFPDRFSGHQFPNYSSELNVNALLLGDSALYLCASSSRDSYEQYFGPGTRLTVT.

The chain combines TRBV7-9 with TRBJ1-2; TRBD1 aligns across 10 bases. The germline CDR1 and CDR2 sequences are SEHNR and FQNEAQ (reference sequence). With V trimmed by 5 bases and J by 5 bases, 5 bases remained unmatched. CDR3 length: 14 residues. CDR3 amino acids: CASSEWTGGYGYTF. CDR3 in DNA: TGTGCCAGCAGCGAATGGACAGGGGGATATGGCTACACCTTC.

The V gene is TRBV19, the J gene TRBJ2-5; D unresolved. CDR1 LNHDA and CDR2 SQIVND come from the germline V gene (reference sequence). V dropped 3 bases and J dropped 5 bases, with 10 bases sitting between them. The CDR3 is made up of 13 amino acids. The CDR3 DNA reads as TGTGCCAGTAGTATTGTGCCTTATGAGACCCAGTACTTC. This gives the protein CASSIVPYETQYF.

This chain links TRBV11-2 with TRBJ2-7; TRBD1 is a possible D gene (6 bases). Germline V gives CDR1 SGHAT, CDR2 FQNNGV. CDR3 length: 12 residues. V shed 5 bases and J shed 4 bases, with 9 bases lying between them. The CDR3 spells CASSIQGYEQYF. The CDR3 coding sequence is TGTGCCAGCAGCATACAGGGTTACGAGCAGTACTTC.

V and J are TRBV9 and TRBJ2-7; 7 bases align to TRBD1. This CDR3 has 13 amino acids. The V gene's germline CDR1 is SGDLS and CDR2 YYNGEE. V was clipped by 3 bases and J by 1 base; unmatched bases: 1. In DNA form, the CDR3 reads TGTGCCAGCAGCGCGGGACAGTCCTACGAGCAGTACTTC. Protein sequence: CASSAGQSYEQYF.

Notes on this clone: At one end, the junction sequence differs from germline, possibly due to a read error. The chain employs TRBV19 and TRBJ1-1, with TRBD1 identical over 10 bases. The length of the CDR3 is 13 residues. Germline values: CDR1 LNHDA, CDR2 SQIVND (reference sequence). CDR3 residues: CASSPGTGARGVF. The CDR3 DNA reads TGTGCCAGTAGCCCGGGGACAGGGGCCCGGGGGGTCTTT.

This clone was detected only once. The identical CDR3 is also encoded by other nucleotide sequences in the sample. The CDR3: CASSPLGGSNQPQHF. As DNA, the CDR3 is TGTGCCAGCTCACCCTTAGGGGGTAGCAATCAGCCCCAGCATTTT. This chain links TRBV18 with TRBJ1-5; the D gene is possibly TRBD1 (6 bases). V was shortened by 3 bases and J by 0 bases, with 9 bases between the two germline ends. CDR1 is KGHSH and CDR2 is LQKENI in the germline V gene. The CDR3 covers 15 residues.

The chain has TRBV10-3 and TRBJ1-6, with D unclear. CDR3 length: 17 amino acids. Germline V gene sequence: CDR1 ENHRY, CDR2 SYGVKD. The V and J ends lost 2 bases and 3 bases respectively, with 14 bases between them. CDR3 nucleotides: TGTGCCATCAGTGAGGGACCGGCGGGCGGCTATAATTCACCCCTCCACTTT. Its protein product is CAISEGPAGGYNSPLHF.

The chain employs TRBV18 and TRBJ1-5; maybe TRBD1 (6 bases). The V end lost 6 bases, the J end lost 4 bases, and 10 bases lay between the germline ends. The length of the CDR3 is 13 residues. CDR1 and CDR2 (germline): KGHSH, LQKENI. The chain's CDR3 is CASSRQENQPQHF. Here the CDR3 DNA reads TGTGCCAGCTCCAGACAGGAGAATCAGCCCCAGCATTTT.

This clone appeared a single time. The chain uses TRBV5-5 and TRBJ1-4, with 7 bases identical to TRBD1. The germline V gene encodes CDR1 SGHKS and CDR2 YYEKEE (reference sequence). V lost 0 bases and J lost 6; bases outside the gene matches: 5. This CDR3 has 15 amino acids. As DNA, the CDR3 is TGTGCCAGCAGCTTGGCCGGGCAGGGGGATGAAAAACTGTTTTTT. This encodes CASSLAGQGDEKLFF.

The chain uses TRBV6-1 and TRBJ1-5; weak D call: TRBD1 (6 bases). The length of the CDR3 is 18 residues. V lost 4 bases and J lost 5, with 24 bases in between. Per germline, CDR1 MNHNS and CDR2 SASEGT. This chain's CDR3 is CASSAYPSRTVSDQPQHF. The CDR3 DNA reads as TGTGCCAGCAGTGCATACCCCTCGAGGACAGTCTCAGATCAGCCCCAGCATTTT.

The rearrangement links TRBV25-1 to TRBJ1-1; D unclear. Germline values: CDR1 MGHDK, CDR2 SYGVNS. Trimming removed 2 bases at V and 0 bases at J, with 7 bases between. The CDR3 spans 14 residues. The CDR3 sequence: CASSEGYLNTEAFF. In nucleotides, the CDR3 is TGTGCCAGCAGTGAAGGTTACTTGAACACTGAAGCTTTCTTT.

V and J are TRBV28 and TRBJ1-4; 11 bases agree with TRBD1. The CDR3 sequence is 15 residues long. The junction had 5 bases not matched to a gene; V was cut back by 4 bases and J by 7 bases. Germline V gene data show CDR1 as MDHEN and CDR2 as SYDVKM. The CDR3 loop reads CASSSRTGGGEKLFF. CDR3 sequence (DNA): TGTGCCAGCAGTTCCCGGACAGGGGGCGGTGAAAAACTGTTTTTT.

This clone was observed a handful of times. For the CDR3, the DNA is TGTGGGGGAACATTTAGCGTCGGGGCTTTCTTT. Amino acids: CGGTFSVGAFF. The rearrangement uses TRBV14 and TRBJ1-1; D is ambiguous. Germline assignment: CDR1 SGHDN and CDR2 FVKESK. The CDR3 consists of 11 residues. Full variable domain (missing parts from reference TRBV14 and TRBJ1-1): EAGVTQFPSHSVIEKGQTVTLRCDPISGHDNLYWYRRVMGKEIKFLLHFVKESKQDESGMPNNRFLAERTGGTYSTLKVQPAELEDSGVYFCGGTFSVGAFFGQGTRLTVV.

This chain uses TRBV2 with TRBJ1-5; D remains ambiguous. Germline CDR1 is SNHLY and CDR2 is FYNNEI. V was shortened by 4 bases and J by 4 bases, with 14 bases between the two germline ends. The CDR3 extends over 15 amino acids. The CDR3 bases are TGTGCCAGCAGTGTCCGGGCGGCGGTGAATCAGCCCCAGCATTTT. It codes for CASSVRAAVNQPQHF.

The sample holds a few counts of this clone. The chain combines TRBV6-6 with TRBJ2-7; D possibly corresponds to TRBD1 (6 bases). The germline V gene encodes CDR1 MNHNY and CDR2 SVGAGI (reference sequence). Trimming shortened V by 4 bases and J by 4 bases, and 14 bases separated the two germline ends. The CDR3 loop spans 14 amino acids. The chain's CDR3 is CASSSGRGEYEQYF. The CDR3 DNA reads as TGTGCCAGCAGTTCAGGCAGGGGAGAATACGAGCAGTACTTC.

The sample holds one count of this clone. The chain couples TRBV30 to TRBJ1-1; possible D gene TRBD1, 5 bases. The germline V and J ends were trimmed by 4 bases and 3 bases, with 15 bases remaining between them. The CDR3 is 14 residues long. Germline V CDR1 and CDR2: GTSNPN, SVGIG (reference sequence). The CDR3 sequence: CAWILSPGYTEAFF. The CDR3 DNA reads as TGTGCCTGGATCTTATCGCCAGGGTACACTGAAGCTTTCTTT.

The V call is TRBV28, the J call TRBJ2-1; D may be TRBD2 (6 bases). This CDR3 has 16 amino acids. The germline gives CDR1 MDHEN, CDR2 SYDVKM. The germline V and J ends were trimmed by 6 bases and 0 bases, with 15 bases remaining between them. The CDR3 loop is CASSTPGTRSYNEQFF. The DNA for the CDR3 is TGTGCCAGCAGCACACCCGGGACTCGCTCCTACAATGAGCAGTTCTTC.

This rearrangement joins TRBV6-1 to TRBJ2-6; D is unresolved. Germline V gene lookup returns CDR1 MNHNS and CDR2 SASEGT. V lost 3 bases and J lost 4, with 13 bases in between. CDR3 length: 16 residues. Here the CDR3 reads CASSDLGWFGANVLTF. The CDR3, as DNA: TGTGCCAGCAGTGATTTAGGGTGGTTCGGGGCCAACGTCCTGACTTTC.

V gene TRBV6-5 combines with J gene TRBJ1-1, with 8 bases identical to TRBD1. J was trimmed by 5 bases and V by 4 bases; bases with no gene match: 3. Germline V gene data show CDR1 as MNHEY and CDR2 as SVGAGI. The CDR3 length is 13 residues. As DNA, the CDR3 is TGTGCCAGCAGTTCGACAGGGGAAACTGAAGCTTTCTTT. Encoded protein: CASSSTGETEAFF.